The 31 T cell receptor beta chains in this list originate from one sample, sequenced in a study of blood T cell repertoires in COVID-19 (dated by TCRdb to 2020 to 2021). Library generation was performed with the immunoSEQ multiplex PCR assay. Sourced from immuneACCESS, this table was stored by TCRdb with only in-frame sequences that have V and J called. A share of the clones is absent; for the studies checked, an unresolved V gene accounts for under half, and the remainder has no known explanation. The sample profile shows roughly 73,000 clones; 88% of them were found once. The top ten clones comprise 2.5% to 3.5% of the sample. The sample was peripheral blood. The receptors come from a man between 70 and 80 years old with active or convalescent COVID-19.

This chain uses TRBV5-1 with TRBJ2-7, with TRBD1 identical over 7 bases. Trimming at V came to 4 bases and at J to 0 bases, leaving 7 bases not matched to a gene. Looked up from germline, CDR1 is SGHRS and CDR2 is YFSETQ. The length of the CDR3 is 15 residues. This CDR3 reads CASSVAAGGSYEQYF. The CDR3 DNA follows: TGCGCCAGCAGCGTGGCGGCAGGGGGCTCCTACGAGCAGTACTTC.

The chain employs TRBV25-1 and TRBJ2-7; no firm D call. The germline V gene encodes CDR1 MGHDK and CDR2 SYGVNS. The CDR3 covers 11 residues. With 8 bases removed from V and 6 bases from J, the gap between germline ends came to 11 bases. CDR3 in amino acids: CASVNVGEQYF. The CDR3 coding sequence is TGTGCCAGCGTTAACGTCGGCGAGCAGTACTTC.

The chain uses TRBV14 and TRBJ2-1; D gene ambiguous. CDR3 size: 15 residues. The ends were cut back, 3 bases at V and 0 bases at J, with 9 bases in the middle. Per the germline V gene, CDR1 is SGHDN and CDR2 is FVKESK. CDR3 nucleotide sequence: TGTGCCAGCAGCCATTTAGTGAGCTCCTACAATGAGCAGTTCTTC. This translates into CASSHLVSSYNEQFF.

The chain employs TRBV9 and TRBJ2-1; possible D gene TRBD1, 5 bases. The CDR3 covers 15 residues. V gave up 3 bases and J gave up 2 bases, with 12 bases separating them. The germline CDR1 and CDR2 sequences are SGDLS and YYNGEE. The CDR3 here is CASSAQTVTYNEQFF. The CDR3 DNA follows: TGTGCCAGCAGCGCCCAGACAGTGACCTACAATGAGCAGTTCTTC. The complete variable domain, with remaining parts taken from reference TRBV9 and TRBJ2-1, reads DSGVTQTPKHLITATGQRVTLRCSPRSGDLSVYWYQQSLDQGLQFLIQYYNGEERAKGNILERFSAQQFPDLHSELNLSSLELGDSALYFCASSAQTVTYNEQFFGPGTRLTVL.

The chain joins TRBV27 to TRBJ2-6; 12 nucleotides match TRBD2. V lost 3 bases to trimming and J lost 0 bases; unmatched junction nucleotides: 6. Germline CDR1 reads MNHEY; CDR2 reads SMNVEV (reference sequence). The CDR3 has 19 amino acids. CDR3 bases: TGTGCCAGCAGTTTTCTTACTAGCGGGGGGCTCTCTGGGGCCAACGTCCTGACTTTC. Its protein is CASSFLTSGGLSGANVLTF.

The rearrangement links TRBV6-5 to TRBJ1-1, with D perhaps TRBD1 (6 bases). Trimming took 5 bases from V and 0 from J, leaving 13 bases between them. The CDR3 spans 15 residues. Per the germline V gene, CDR1 is MNHEY and CDR2 is SVGAGI. The CDR3 reads CASSTRGQLNTEAFF. The CDR3 nucleotides read TGTGCCAGCAGTACCCGTGGACAGTTGAACACTGAAGCTTTCTTT.

The J gene is TRBJ2-5, the V gene TRBV9; D perhaps matches TRBD2 (6 bases). CDR3 length: 16 residues. CDR1 and CDR2 from the germline V gene are SGDLS and YYNGEE. V lost 2 bases and J lost 2, with 16 bases in between. CDR3: CASSVGILSGQETQYF. The CDR3 coding sequence is TGTGCCAGCAGCGTTGGAATACTTAGCGGTCAAGAGACCCAGTACTTC. The full variable domain, completed using reference TRBV9 and TRBJ2-5, is DSGVTQTPKHLITATGQRVTLRCSPRSGDLSVYWYQQSLDQGLQFLIQYYNGEERAKGNILERFSAQQFPDLHSELNLSSLELGDSALYFCASSVGILSGQETQYFGPGTRLLVL.

The chain is built from TRBV7-6 and TRBJ1-3; 10 nucleotides match TRBD1. Germline CDR1 reads SGHVS; CDR2 reads FNYEAQ. J was trimmed by 0 bases and V by 5 bases; bases with no gene match: 19. The CDR3 runs to 21 residues. CDR3 nucleotides: TGTGCCAGCAGCCTAAGAACCGGGACAGGGGAAGTACGGGCCTCTGGAAACACCATATATTTT. This sequence encodes CASSLRTGTGEVRASGNTIYF.

The J gene is TRBJ1-1, the V gene TRBV5-4; tentatively, D is TRBD1 (6 bases). The V end lost 5 bases, the J end lost 6 bases, and 23 bases lay between the germline ends. From germline, CDR1 is SGHNT and CDR2 YYREEE (reference sequence). This CDR3 spans 16 amino acids. The CDR3 nucleotides read TGTGCCAGCAGGACGGATCACACAGGGTATGTGTCTGAAGCTTTCTTT. It specifies CASRTDHTGYVSEAFF.

V and J are TRBV5-1 and TRBJ1-1; D is ambiguous. The CDR3 loop spans 15 amino acids. Trimming shortened V by 5 bases and J by 1 base, and 15 bases separated the two germline ends. Germline-derived CDR1 and CDR2 are SGHRS and YFSETQ. CDR3 DNA sequence: TGCGCCAGCAGGCCGGTCTCTACAGCGAACACTGAAGCTTTCTTT. Its translation: CASRPVSTANTEAFF.

This rearrangement joins TRBV28 to TRBJ1-2; D possibly corresponds to TRBD1 (6 bases). Deletions cut 7 bases from V and 6 bases from J, with 18 bases between. CDR3 length equals 14 residues. In germline, CDR1 is MDHEN, CDR2 SYDVKM. CDR3 region: CASTQDRTVNGYTF. The CDR3 DNA reads TGTGCCAGCACCCAAGATAGGACAGTTAATGGCTACACCTTC.

The chain has TRBV19 and TRBJ1-5, with D unresolved. Germline lookup yields CDR1 LNHDA and CDR2 SQIVND (reference sequence). The CDR3 runs 14 residues. Trimming stripped 2 bases from V and 5 bases from J, with 10 bases between. The CDR3 DNA is TGTGCCAGTAGTATAAGGCGGACTCATCAGCCCCAGCATTTT. It translates to CASSIRRTHQPQHF.

V and J are TRBV3-1 (or the pseudogene TRBV3-2) and TRBJ1-2; TRBD1 matches at 7 bases. This CDR3 region has 13 residues. The V gene's germline CDR1 is LGHDT and CDR2 YNNKEL (reference sequence). J was trimmed by 2 bases and V by 5 bases; bases with no gene match: 2. The CDR3 sequence: CASSSDRNYGYTF. DNA of the CDR3: TGTGCCAGCAGCTCGGACAGGAACTATGGCTACACCTTC.

V usage is TRBV5-1 and J usage is TRBJ2-2; a possible D gene is TRBD2 (5 bases). From germline, CDR1 is SGHRS and CDR2 YFSETQ. The CDR3 contains 14 residues. The V end was cut by 1 base, the J end by 4 bases, with 8 bases between. The CDR3 nucleotides read TGCGCCAGCAGCTTGTTGAGGGCCACCGGGGAGCTGTTTTTT. The encoded protein is CASSLLRATGELFF.

The chain uses TRBV3-1 (or the pseudogene TRBV3-2) and TRBJ1-3; the D is unclear. V was shortened by 5 bases and J by 0 bases, with 11 bases between the two germline ends. The germline CDR1 and CDR2 sequences are LGHDT and YNNKEL (reference sequence). The CDR3 sequence is 15 residues long. CDR3 in amino acids: CASSKSLSSGNTIYF. The CDR3 DNA reads TGTGCCAGCAGCAAATCACTGAGCTCTGGAAACACCATATATTTT.

J is TRBJ1-1 and V is TRBV5-1; possibly TRBD1 for D (5 bases). This CDR3 region has 13 residues. Between the trimmed V and J ends, which lost 0 bases and 3 bases, there was a span of 6 bases. Germline V gene data show CDR1 as SGHRS and CDR2 as YFSETQ. The CDR3 DNA reads as TGCGCCAGCAGCTTGGAGACAGACACTGAAGCTTTCTTT. Protein product: CASSLETDTEAFF.

The chain is built from TRBV7-2 and TRBJ2-2; 9 positions agree with TRBD2. The CDR3 has 14 residues. From germline, CDR1 is SGHTA and CDR2 FQGNSA. Germline trimming cut 4 bases from V and 5 bases from J; bases unmatched to any gene: 2. The CDR3 DNA sequence: TGTGCCAGCAGCTCCCTAGCGGGGACCGGGGAGCTGTTTTTT. Protein product: CASSSLAGTGELFF.

V gene TRBV2 combines with J gene TRBJ2-1, with D possibly matching TRBD1 (6 bases). V lost 2 bases to trimming and J lost 2 bases, with 13 bases between them. From germline, CDR1 is SNHLY and CDR2 FYNNEI. This CDR3 has 16 amino acids. The CDR3 region is CASSEWAGDTYNEQFF. The CDR3 DNA is TGTGCCAGCAGTGAATGGGCAGGGGACACCTACAATGAGCAGTTCTTC.

The chain couples TRBV5-4 to TRBJ1-1, with a weak D call TRBD1 (6 bases). The V gene's germline CDR1 is SGHNT and CDR2 YYREEE (reference sequence). The CDR3 is made up of 15 amino acids. V lost 1 base and J lost 1, with 11 bases in between. Here the CDR3 DNA reads TGTGCCAGCAGCTTGCCAGGGGTCACGAACACTGAAGCTTTCTTT. Its protein is CASSLPGVTNTEAFF.

J is TRBJ1-1 and V is TRBV30; tentatively, D is TRBD1 (5 bases). The CDR3 is 14 amino acids. V was cut by 0 bases and J by 0 bases, with 8 bases left in between. From germline, CDR1 is GTSNPN and CDR2 SVGIG (reference sequence). CDR3 sequence reads: CAWSVGLLNTEAFF. CDR3 in DNA: TGTGCCTGGAGTGTGGGACTGTTGAACACTGAAGCTTTCTTT.

The J gene is TRBJ2-1, the V gene TRBV29-1; 10 bases fit TRBD2. With V trimmed by 6 bases and J by 4 bases, 6 bases remained unmatched. This CDR3 region has 14 residues. The germline V gene encodes CDR1 SQVTM and CDR2 ANQGSEA. The CDR3 DNA follows: TGCAGCGTGAATCTAGCGGGAGTTTACAATGAGCAGTTCTTC. It is translated as CSVNLAGVYNEQFF.

Here the CDR3 reads CASSALFGTEAFF. The CDR3 DNA sequence: TGTGCCAGCAGCGCCTTGTTCGGCACTGAAGCTTTCTTT. The V and J genes are TRBV5-4 and TRBJ1-1; D gene unclear. Germline V gene lookup returns CDR1 SGHNT and CDR2 YYREEE (reference sequence). CDR3 size: 13 residues. V dropped 4 bases and J dropped 4 bases, with 11 bases sitting between them.

The V gene is TRBV6-4, the J gene TRBJ2-5; perhaps TRBD2 as D (6 bases). The germline gives CDR1 MRHNA, CDR2 SNTAGT. The CDR3 is 11 amino acids. V lost 8 bases, J lost 7 bases, and 11 bases lay in between. The CDR3 nucleotides read TGTGCCAGCCCCGTGGGAGGGACCCAGTACTTC. Translated, it gives CASPVGGTQYF.

J is TRBJ2-7 and V is TRBV9; 10 bases agree with TRBD1. V shed 3 bases, J shed 0 bases, and the junction held 0 bases outside the gene matches. In germline, CDR1 is SGDLS, CDR2 YYNGEE. The CDR3 is made up of 14 amino acids. The CDR3, as DNA: TGTGCCAGCAGCGGACAGGGGGCCTCCTACGAGCAGTACTTC. Its protein is CASSGQGASYEQYF. Together with reference TRBV9 and TRBJ2-7, the CDR3 gives the full variable domain: DSGVTQTPKHLITATGQRVTLRCSPRSGDLSVYWYQQSLDQGLQFLIQYYNGEERAKGNILERFSAQQFPDLHSELNLSSLELGDSALYFCASSGQGASYEQYFGPGTRLTVT.

The chain combines TRBV7-9 with TRBJ2-7; D not certain. With 3 bases removed from V and 4 bases from J, the gap between germline ends came to 4 bases. Germline CDR1 is SEHNR and CDR2 is FQNEAQ (reference sequence). The CDR3 loop spans 11 amino acids. The CDR3 region is CASSFNYEQYF. The CDR3 bases are TGTGCCAGCAGCTTCAATTACGAGCAGTACTTC.

This chain links TRBV6-5 with TRBJ2-1, with a weak D call TRBD1 (6 bases). There are 12 residues in the CDR3. Germline V gives CDR1 MNHEY, CDR2 SVGAGI. V lost 6 bases and J 6 bases, leaving 9 bases between the germline ends. The CDR3 DNA reads as TGTGCCAGCAGCAGGGGAAGCAATGAGCAGTTCTTC. Its translation: CASSRGSNEQFF.

The chain has TRBV10-3 and TRBJ1-2, with D perhaps TRBD1 (5 bases). Trimming took off 5 bases at V and 7 bases at J, with 14 bases between the two ends. The CDR3 contains 13 residues. Germline CDR1 and CDR2: ENHRY and SYGVKD. CDR3 region: CAISKTAEGGYTF. The CDR3 nucleotides are TGTGCCATCAGTAAGACAGCCGAAGGTGGCTACACCTTC.

The gene calls are TRBV12-2 and TRBJ1-1. TRBV12-2 counts as a pseudogene. There are 15 residues in the CDR3. Written as DNA, the CDR3 is TGTGCAAGTCGCCTAATTTGGGGGAGGGTCGCTGAAGCTTTCTTT. It specifies CASRLIWGRVAEAFF.

The rearrangement links TRBV5-1 to TRBJ2-4, with 8 positions matching TRBD1. The CDR3 contains 18 residues. Germline V gene lookup returns CDR1 SGHRS and CDR2 YFSETQ. V lost 4 bases and J lost 1; bases outside the gene matches: 13. The CDR3 DNA follows: TGCGCCAGCAGCAGTCGGACAGGGAACCTTTGGGCCAAAAACATTCAGTACTTC. It is translated as CASSSRTGNLWAKNIQYF.

The chain links TRBV9 to TRBJ2-2, with D uncertain. V gave up 10 bases and J gave up 1 base, with 11 bases separating them. From germline, CDR1 is SGDLS and CDR2 YYNGEE. This CDR3 has 13 residues. The CDR3, as DNA: TGTGCCTCGACTCCCCTGAACACCGGGGAGCTGTTTTTT. Its translation: CASTPLNTGELFF.

CDR3 sequence (DNA): TGTGCCAGCGGAAGGGGGGGGAACACTGAAGCTTTCTTT. Amino acid sequence: CASGRGGNTEAFF. The chain recombines TRBV6-5 with TRBJ1-1, with D perhaps matching TRBD1 (6 bases). The CDR3 consists of 13 residues. V was clipped by 8 bases and J by 1 base, with 11 bases between them. Germline V gene sequence: CDR1 MNHEY, CDR2 SVGAGI.